The entry below describes one TCR beta chain. The protocol was immunoSEQ multiplex PCR, while the TCRdb copy is restricted to in-frame clones and leaves out a portion. The repertoire includes approximately 300,000 clones, about 92% of them detected once, and around 2.5% sits in the top ten. The CDR3 is made up of 16 amino acids. V shed 2 bases, J shed 1 base, and the junction held 5 bases outside the gene matches. Germline V lookup: CDR1 MDHEN, CDR2 SYDVKM. The sample is drawn from a study of blood T cell repertoires in COVID-19. Whole-study context: Donors in the United States, Italy and Spain gave samples during acute or convalescent COVID-19.

Each participant's cohort was designated according to participant-reported clinical history. Sequenced sample: PBMCs or T cells enriched from blood (not recorded which). This clonotype was sampled from a man aged 55 to 69 who had recovered from COVID-19. The chain couples TRBV28 to TRBJ2-7, with TRBD2 matching over 10 bases. CDR3 bases: TGTGCCAGCAGTTTACTTAGCGGGGGGAAGTCCTACGAGCAGTACTTC. Protein sequence: CASSLLSGGKSYEQYF. The variable domain in full, completed from reference TRBV28 and TRBJ2-7, reads DVKVTQSSRYLVKRTGEKVFLECVQDMDHENMFWYRQDPGLGLRLIYFSYDVKMKEKGDIPEGYSVSREKKERFSLILESASTNQTSMYLCASSLLSGGKSYEQYFGPGTRLTVT.